One and the same sample provided the 30 T cell receptor beta chains below, sequenced in a study of blood T cell repertoires in COVID-19. TCRdb keeps only in-frame clones here, not all; method: immunoSEQ multiplex PCR. Seen here are about 84,000 clones, about 88% observed once, and the top ten hold around 1.3%. Sequenced input: peripheral blood. The receptors were sampled from a man aged 80 or over with active or convalescent COVID-19.

The chain joins TRBV5-1 to TRBJ2-2, with 8 bases aligning to TRBD1. CDR1 SGHRS and CDR2 YFSETQ come from the germline V gene. The CDR3 is 16 residues long. Trimming at V came to 0 bases and at J to 6 bases, leaving 7 bases not matched to a gene. CDR3 nucleotides: TGCGCCAGCAGCTTGGAAGGACAGGGTTCGGCCGGGGAGCTGTTTTTT. Protein sequence: CASSLEGQGSAGELFF.

The genes are TRBV6-5 and TRBJ1-1; possibly TRBD1 for D (6 bases). With 5 bases removed from V and 3 bases from J, the gap between germline ends came to 13 bases. Germline assignment: CDR1 MNHEY and CDR2 SVGAGI. CDR3 length: 14 residues. CDR3 bases: TGTGCCAGCAGTAAACAGGGTCGGGACACTGAAGCTTTCTTT. It encodes CASSKQGRDTEAFF.

The rearrangement links TRBV28 to TRBJ1-2; no clear D. Germline loops: CDR1 MDHEN, CDR2 SYDVKM. Trimming took off 3 bases at V and 5 bases at J, with 7 bases between the two ends. The CDR3 is 12 residues long. CDR3 sequence: CASSFEGYGYTF. The CDR3 coding sequence is TGTGCCAGCAGTTTCGAGGGTTATGGCTACACCTTC.

The CDR3 sequence is CASSVASGRSDTQYF. The CDR3 nucleotides are TGTGCCAGCAGCGTAGCATCCGGGAGGTCAGATACGCAGTATTTT. V gene TRBV9 combines with J gene TRBJ2-3; 7 bases map to TRBD2. CDR1 and CDR2 from the germline V gene are SGDLS and YYNGEE. The junction had 5 bases not matched to a gene; V was cut back by 0 bases and J by 4 bases. The CDR3 sequence is 15 residues long.

This clone was seen a single time. The rearrangement uses TRBV4-2 and TRBJ2-7; D is possibly TRBD2 (5 bases). Trimming took 0 bases from V and 3 from J, leaving 9 bases between them. CDR1 is LGHNA, CDR2 YNFKEQ, per germline. There are 14 residues in the CDR3. CDR3 coding DNA: TGTGCCAGCAGCCAAGAGGGGAGTCACTACGAGCAGTACTTC. This encodes CASSQEGSHYEQYF.

The chain carries TRBV5-1 and TRBJ2-3; maybe TRBD2 (6 bases). The CDR3 loop spans 14 amino acids. CDR1 and CDR2 (germline): SGHRS, YFSETQ. Trimming removed 3 bases from V and 6 bases from J, with 14 bases in between. This CDR3 is CASSSGGFLDTQYF. CDR3 nucleotide sequence: TGCGCCAGCAGCTCCGGGGGATTTTTGGATACGCAGTATTTT.

The J gene is TRBJ2-1, the V gene TRBV7-3; 7 nucleotides agree with TRBD2. The CDR3 totals 14 residues. Trimming at V came to 2 bases and at J to 10 bases, leaving 8 bases not matched to a gene. CDR1 and CDR2 (germline): SGHTA, FQGTGA. The CDR3 spells CASSLGGRAGEQFF. The DNA of the CDR3 is TGTGCCAGCAGCTTAGGTGGGAGGGCCGGGGAGCAGTTCTTC. The full variable domain, rest sourced from reference TRBV7-3 and TRBJ2-1, is GAGVSQTPSNKVTEKGKYVELRCDPISGHTALYWYRQSLGQGPEFLIYFQGTGAADDSGLPNDRFFAVRPEGSVSTLKIQRTERGDSAVYLCASSLGGRAGEQFFGPGTRLTVL.

This clone showed up just once. This rearrangement joins TRBV12-3 or TRBV12-4 to TRBJ1-4; D gene unclear. Trimming stripped 3 bases from V and 7 bases from J, with 6 bases between. The CDR3 has 12 amino acids. The chain's CDR3 is CASSFGGEKLFF. The CDR3 DNA sequence: TGTGCCAGCAGTTTTGGAGGTGAAAAACTGTTTTTT.

The rearrangement uses TRBV7-2 and TRBJ2-1; 11 bases map to TRBD2. In germline, CDR1 is SGHTA, CDR2 FQGNSA. CDR3 length: 16 residues. V lost 5 bases to trimming and J lost 7 bases; unmatched junction nucleotides: 10. In DNA form, the CDR3 reads TGTGCCAGCAGCGTGACTAGCGGGACCGCCAGGAATGAGCAGTTCTTC. Amino acid sequence: CASSVTSGTARNEQFF.

V gene TRBV5-5 combines with J gene TRBJ2-1; 14 nucleotides match TRBD2. The germline V gene encodes CDR1 SGHKS and CDR2 YYEKEE (reference sequence). This CDR3 has 18 residues. Losses at the gene ends were 1 base for V and 1 base for J; bases not matched to a gene: 4. The CDR3 loop reads CASSLWGTSGRSYNEQFF. In DNA, the CDR3 is TGTGCCAGCAGCTTGTGGGGGACTAGCGGGAGATCCTACAATGAGCAGTTCTTC. The full variable domain, its missing parts supplied by reference TRBV5-5 and TRBJ2-1, is DAGVTQSPTHLIKTRGQQVTLRCSPISGHKSVSWYQQVLGQGPQFIFQYYEKEERGRGNFPDRFSARQFPNYSSELNVNALLLGDSALYLCASSLWGTSGRSYNEQFFGPGTRLTVL.

The chain uses TRBV7-2 and TRBJ2-7; the match to TRBD2 covers 7 bases. The CDR3 spans 14 residues. Germline V gene sequence: CDR1 SGHTA, CDR2 FQGNSA. V was pared by 4 bases and J by 2 bases, with 5 bases of the junction left unmatched. CDR3 region: CASSSGTTPYEQYF. The DNA of the CDR3 is TGTGCCAGCAGCTCCGGGACTACCCCCTACGAGCAGTACTTC.

The chain is built from TRBV24-1 and TRBJ2-1, with 11 positions matching TRBD2. CDR1 KGHDR and CDR2 SFDVKD come from the germline V gene. The J segment lost 5 bases and the V segment lost 5 bases, leaving 4 bases of the junction unmatched. The CDR3 consists of 15 residues. CDR3 nucleotides: TGTGCCACCAGTGTCGGGACTAGCGGACACAATGAGCAGTTCTTC. This gives the protein CATSVGTSGHNEQFF.

The sample holds one count of this clone. The rearrangement joins TRBV24-1 to TRBJ2-2, with 9 bases fitting TRBD1. The CDR3 contains 15 residues. The germline gives CDR1 KGHDR, CDR2 SFDVKD. J was trimmed by 6 bases and V by 7 bases; bases with no gene match: 8. CDR3 DNA sequence: TGTGCCACCAGAGATACAGGGGGCGAAGCCGGGGAGCTGTTTTTT. Encoded protein: CATRDTGGEAGELFF.

V usage is TRBV3-1 (or the pseudogene TRBV3-2) and J usage is TRBJ1-1; D is uncertain. This CDR3 region has 16 residues. The V gene lost 1 base and the J gene lost 2 bases, with 14 bases spanning the gap. CDR1 is LGHDT, CDR2 YNNKEL, per germline (reference sequence). CDR3 nucleotide sequence: TGTGCCAGCAGCCAAGTAATGCAGGTGGAAAACACTGAAGCTTTCTTT. Translation: CASSQVMQVENTEAFF.

The chain links TRBV18 to TRBJ1-1; D ambiguous. The CDR3 length is 14 residues. V lost 0 bases, J lost 5 bases, and 10 bases lay in between. Germline values: CDR1 KGHSH, CDR2 LQKENI. CDR3 coding DNA: TGTGCCAGCTCACCACCGCTCCGGGATACTGAAGCTTTCTTT. It specifies CASSPPLRDTEAFF.

This clone was picked up a small number of times. V usage is TRBV9 and J usage is TRBJ1-2; TRBD1 might be the D (5 bases). Deletions cut 3 bases from V and 5 bases from J, with 17 bases between. Per germline, CDR1 SGDLS and CDR2 YYNGEE. This CDR3 contains 15 residues. The CDR3 spells CASSAPGGKGYGYTF. In DNA, the CDR3 is TGTGCCAGCAGCGCCCCCGGGGGGAAAGGGTATGGCTACACCTTC. The variable domain in full, completed from reference TRBV9 and TRBJ1-2, reads DSGVTQTPKHLITATGQRVTLRCSPRSGDLSVYWYQQSLDQGLQFLIQYYNGEERAKGNILERFSAQQFPDLHSELNLSSLELGDSALYFCASSAPGGKGYGYTFGSGTRLTVV.

This clone was seen only once. CDR3 nucleotides: TGTGCCAGTCTGCGGTTCCGGGACAGGGGTTTAATAGGGAACACTGAAGCTTTCTTT. Protein product: CASLRFRDRGLIGNTEAFF. The V call is TRBV13, the J call TRBJ1-1, with 10 bases that match TRBD1. Germline loops: CDR1 PRHDT, CDR2 FYEKMQ (reference sequence). The length of the CDR3 is 19 residues. V was clipped by 9 bases and J by 1 base; unmatched bases: 20.

This clone came up once. The V gene is TRBV30, the J gene TRBJ2-2; TRBD2 matches at 10 bases. The CDR3 extends over 16 amino acids. Trimming removed 3 bases from V and 5 bases from J; junction bases left unmatched: 9. Germline V CDR1 and CDR2: GTSNPN, SVGIG (reference sequence). The CDR3 reads CAWRGASGSVTGELFF. Written as DNA, the CDR3 is TGTGCCTGGAGGGGGGCTAGCGGGAGTGTTACCGGGGAGCTGTTTTTT.

This clone has just one count. This rearrangement joins TRBV25-1 to TRBJ1-1; no reliable D call. The CDR3 is 13 amino acids. Germline values: CDR1 MGHDK, CDR2 SYGVNS. Trimming cost V 7 bases and J 2 bases, with 11 bases left between them. The CDR3 sequence is CASTDRVNTEAFF. In DNA, the CDR3 is TGTGCCAGCACCGATCGCGTAAACACTGAAGCTTTCTTT.

This CDR3 is CAWSEGTVTNEKLFF. As DNA, the CDR3 is TGTGCCTGGAGCGAGGGGACAGTAACTAATGAAAAACTGTTTTTT. V usage is TRBV30 and J usage is TRBJ1-4; TRBD1 matches 7 bases. CDR1 is GTSNPN and CDR2 is SVGIG in the germline V gene (reference sequence). This CDR3 region has 15 residues. V lost 3 bases to trimming and J lost 1 base; unmatched junction nucleotides: 5.

CDR3 loop: CASRSFSGRKETQYF. The CDR3 bases are TGTGCCAGCAGATCATTTAGCGGGAGGAAGGAGACCCAGTACTTC. The gene calls are TRBV11-2 and TRBJ2-5, with 10 bases fitting TRBD2. V lost 6 bases to trimming and J lost 5 bases; unmatched junction nucleotides: 9. The germline CDR1 and CDR2 sequences are SGHAT and FQNNGV. The CDR3 is 15 residues long.

This chain links TRBV10-1 with TRBJ2-1, with D maybe TRBD1 (6 bases). Germline V CDR1 and CDR2: WNHNN, SYGVQD (reference sequence). The CDR3 is 16 residues long. V lost 3 bases and J 4 bases, leaving 16 bases between the germline ends. The CDR3 here is CASSDAEQGPYNEQFF. The CDR3 DNA reads as TGCGCCAGCAGTGACGCGGAACAGGGACCTTACAATGAGCAGTTCTTC.

Comments on this clone: Other nucleotide sequences in the sample specify the same CDR3. The gene calls are TRBV20-1 and TRBJ2-7; TRBD2 matches 11 bases. The CDR3 length is 11 residues. CDR1 is DFQATT, CDR2 SNEGSKA, per germline (reference sequence). This chain's CDR3 is CSPTSGSEQYF. DNA of the CDR3: TGCAGCCCCACTAGCGGGAGCGAGCAGTACTTC.

This chain connects TRBV7-2 to TRBJ1-3; no firm D call. The V end lost 3 bases, the J end lost 3 bases, and 3 bases lay between the germline ends. Germline assignment: CDR1 SGHTA and CDR2 FQGNSA. The CDR3 totals 12 residues. The CDR3 loop reads CASSLSGNTIYF. CDR3 in DNA: TGTGCCAGCAGCTTGAGTGGAAACACCATATATTTT.

This clone was seen only a few times. The chain carries TRBV9 and TRBJ2-2; a weak D match, TRBD1 (5 bases). V dropped 1 base and J dropped 2 bases, with 6 bases sitting between them. This CDR3 is built from 14 residues. Germline V gene data show CDR1 as SGDLS and CDR2 as YYNGEE. The CDR3 coding sequence is TGTGCCAGCAGCGTAAGGGGTAACACCGGGGAGCTGTTTTTT. Its protein is CASSVRGNTGELFF. The whole variable domain, filled in from reference TRBV9 and TRBJ2-2, reads DSGVTQTPKHLITATGQRVTLRCSPRSGDLSVYWYQQSLDQGLQFLIQYYNGEERAKGNILERFSAQQFPDLHSELNLSSLELGDSALYFCASSVRGNTGELFFGEGSRLTVL.

A single count supports this clone. The rearrangement uses TRBV18 and TRBJ2-7; D not resolved. The germline CDR1 and CDR2 sequences are KGHSH and LQKENI. V lost 3 bases and J 2 bases, leaving 11 bases between the germline ends. The CDR3 has 14 residues. The CDR3 region is CASSPLQAAYEQYF. The CDR3 bases are TGTGCCAGCTCACCCCTCCAAGCTGCCTACGAGCAGTACTTC.

The CDR3 reads CASSVDRNTEAFF. The CDR3 DNA follows: TGTGCCAGCAGCGTGGACAGGAACACTGAAGCTTTCTTT. The chain is built from TRBV7-8 and TRBJ1-1; weak D call: TRBD1 (6 bases). The germline V gene encodes CDR1 SGHVS and CDR2 FQNEAQ. V shed 5 bases and J shed 1 base, with 8 bases lying between them. The CDR3 spans 13 residues.

The chain is built from TRBV12-3 or TRBV12-4 and TRBJ2-4, with unresolved D. V was cut by 0 bases and J by 10 bases, with 7 bases left in between. The CDR3 length is 12 residues. In nucleotides, the CDR3 is TGTGCCAGCAGTTTAGCCGGAGCGATTCAGTACTTC. This sequence encodes CASSLAGAIQYF.

The rearrangement uses TRBV28 and TRBJ2-2; weak D call: TRBD2 (5 bases). Deletions cut 8 bases from V and 0 bases from J, with 13 bases between. The CDR3 spans 15 residues. Germline CDR1 MDHEN, CDR2 SYDVKM. The CDR3 here is CASALRGANTGELFF. CDR3 nucleotides: TGTGCCAGCGCCCTCCGGGGTGCGAACACCGGGGAGCTGTTTTTT.

The V gene is TRBV19, the J gene TRBJ2-3, with 12 positions matching TRBD2. The CDR3 runs to 16 residues. Germline V lookup: CDR1 LNHDA, CDR2 SQIVND (reference sequence). V was pared by 5 bases and J by 4 bases, with 7 bases of the junction left unmatched. CDR3 bases: TGTGCCAGTAGTCCCAGGACTAGCGGGATCGCAGATACGCAGTATTTT. As protein: CASSPRTSGIADTQYF.